This T cell receptor (beta chain) comes out of a study of T cells after yellow fever vaccination. The study, taken as a whole, reports: Just a small share of clonotypes turned up in the CD4 compartment as well as the CD8 compartment. Most primary-vaccination clones reappeared after the booster (about 97% CD4, 75% to 90% CD8). On re-exposure, the response was weaker but peaked faster, at day 5 versus 15.

5'RACE template switching produced TCR cDNA carrying a universal primer site and UMIs. TCRdb reanalysed the 5' RACE reads using MiXCR and keeps one entry per CDR3 protein. The table records about 320,000 distinct CDR3 sequences, about 4.5% of them present only once. This clonotype occurred many times. What it binds is unknown. V was trimmed by 1 base and J by 2 bases, leaving 8 bases between them. The CDR3 has 14 amino acids. Germline CDR1 reads LGHNA; CDR2 reads YSLEER. The material sequenced was PBMCs, taken 15 days after the yellow fever booster vaccination. The chain links TRBV4-3 to TRBJ2-5; unclear D gene. The TCR sequence derives from a man between 18 and 29 years old who received the YFV17D yellow fever vaccine. The CDR3 sequence: CASSQGWGQETQYF. Here the CDR3 DNA reads TGCGCCAGCAGCCAAGGGTGGGGACAAGAGACCCAGTACTTC.